The clone carrying this TCR beta chain has ten or more counts. This sample stems from a study of cytotoxic CD8 clonotypes in ibrutinib-treated CLL. The assay was immunoSEQ multiplex PCR, and TCRdb's table has in-frame clones only and misses some. Of approximately 300,000 clones in the sample, 70% to 80% are singletons; the top ten hold under 8.5%. Trimming cost V 8 bases and J 2 bases; bases outside gene matches: 5. There are 13 residues in the CDR3. CDR1 and CDR2 from the germline V gene are SGHVS and FQNEAQ. J is TRBJ2-7 and V is TRBV7-8, with TRBD2 matching over 8 bases. The sequence came from a human donor with chronic lymphocytic leukemia. The material was PBMCs, obtained before ibrutinib treatment. This chain's CDR3 is CASGQRGTYEQYF. The CDR3 nucleotides read TGTGCCAGCGGCCAGCGGGGGACCTACGAGCAGTACTTC. The entire variable domain, with the rest obtained from reference TRBV7-8 and TRBJ2-7, is as follows: GAGVSQSPRYKVAKRGQDVALRCDPISGHVSLFWYQQALGQGPEFLTYFQNEAQLDKSGLPSDRFFAERPEGSVSTLKIQRTQQEDSAVYLCASGQRGTYEQYFGPGTRLTVT.